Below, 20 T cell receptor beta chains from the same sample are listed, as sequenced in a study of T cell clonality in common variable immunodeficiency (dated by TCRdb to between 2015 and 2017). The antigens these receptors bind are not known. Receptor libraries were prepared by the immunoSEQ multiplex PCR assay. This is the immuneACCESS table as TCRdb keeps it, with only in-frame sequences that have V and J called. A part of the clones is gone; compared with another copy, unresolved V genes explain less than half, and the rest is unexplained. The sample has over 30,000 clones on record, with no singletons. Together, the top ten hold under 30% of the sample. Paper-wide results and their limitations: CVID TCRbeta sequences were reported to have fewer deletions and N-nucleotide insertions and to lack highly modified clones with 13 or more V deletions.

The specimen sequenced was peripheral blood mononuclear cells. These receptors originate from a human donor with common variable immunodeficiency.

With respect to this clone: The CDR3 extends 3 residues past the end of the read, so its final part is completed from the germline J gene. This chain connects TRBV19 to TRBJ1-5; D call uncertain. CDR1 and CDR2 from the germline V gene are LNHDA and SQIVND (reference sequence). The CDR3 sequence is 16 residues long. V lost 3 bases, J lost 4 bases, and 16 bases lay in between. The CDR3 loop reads CASSIGLQLINQPQHF. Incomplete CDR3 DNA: TGTGCCAGTAGTATTGGTTTACAGTTGATTAATCAGCCC.

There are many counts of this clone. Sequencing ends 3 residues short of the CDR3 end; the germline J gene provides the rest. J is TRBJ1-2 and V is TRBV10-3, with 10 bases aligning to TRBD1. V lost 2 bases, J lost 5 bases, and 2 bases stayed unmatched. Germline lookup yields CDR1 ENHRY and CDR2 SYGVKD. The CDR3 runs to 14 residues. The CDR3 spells CAISEDRGPYGYTF. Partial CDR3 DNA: TGTGCCATCAGTGAGGACAGGGGGCCATATGGC.

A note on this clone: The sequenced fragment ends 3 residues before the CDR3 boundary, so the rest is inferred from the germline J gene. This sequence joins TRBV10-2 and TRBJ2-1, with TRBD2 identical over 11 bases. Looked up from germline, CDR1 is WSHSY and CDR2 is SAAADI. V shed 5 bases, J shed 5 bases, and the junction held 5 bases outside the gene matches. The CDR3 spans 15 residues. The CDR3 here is CASSPGTSGNNEQFF. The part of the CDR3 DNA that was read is TGCGCCAGCAGTCCCGGGACTAGCGGAAACAATGAG.

Partial CDR3 DNA: TGTGCCAGCAGCTCCTACCCGGGACAGGCCTCTAAGGGTCTATTAAGCACAGATACG. Translation gives CASSSYPGQASKGLLSTDT. The entire CDR3 reads CASSSYPGQASKGLLSTDTQYF. The chain joins TRBV7-1 to TRBJ2-3; the match to TRBD1 covers 8 bases. Read data end 3 residues before the CDR3 end; the end is taken from the germline J gene. TRBV7-1 qualifies as an ORF whose function is uncertain. The CDR3 has 22 residues. V was clipped by 3 bases and J by 0 bases; unmatched bases: 23.

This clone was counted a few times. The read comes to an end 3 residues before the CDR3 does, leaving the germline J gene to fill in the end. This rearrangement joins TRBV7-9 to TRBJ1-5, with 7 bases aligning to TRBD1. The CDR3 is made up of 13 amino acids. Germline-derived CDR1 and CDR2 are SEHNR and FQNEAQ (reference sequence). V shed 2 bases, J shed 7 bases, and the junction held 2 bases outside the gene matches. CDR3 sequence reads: CASSLQGGQPQHF. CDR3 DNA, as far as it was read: TGTGCCAGCAGCTTACAGGGGGGACAGCCC.

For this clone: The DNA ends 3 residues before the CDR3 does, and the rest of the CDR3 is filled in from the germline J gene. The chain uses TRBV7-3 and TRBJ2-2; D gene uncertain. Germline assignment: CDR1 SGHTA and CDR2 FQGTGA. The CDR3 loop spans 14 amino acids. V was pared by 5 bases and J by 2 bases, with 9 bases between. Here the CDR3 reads CASSQSRNTGELFF. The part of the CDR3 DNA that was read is TGTGCCAGCAGCCAAAGCCGAAACACCGGGGAG.

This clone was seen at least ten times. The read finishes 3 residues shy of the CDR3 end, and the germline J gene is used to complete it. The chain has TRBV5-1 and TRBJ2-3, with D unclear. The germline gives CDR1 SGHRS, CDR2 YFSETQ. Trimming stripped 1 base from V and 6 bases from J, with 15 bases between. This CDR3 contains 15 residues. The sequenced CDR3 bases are TGCGCCAGCAGCTTGACCAGCGACGGTCGGGATACG. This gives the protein CASSLTSDGRDT. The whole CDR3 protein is CASSLTSDGRDTQYF. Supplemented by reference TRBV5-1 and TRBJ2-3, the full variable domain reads KAGVTQTPRYLIKTRGQQVTLSCSPISGHRSVSWYQQTPGQGLQFLFEYFSETQRNKGNFPGRFSGRQFSNSRSEMNVSTLELGDSALYLCASSLTSDGRDTQYFGPGTRLTVL.

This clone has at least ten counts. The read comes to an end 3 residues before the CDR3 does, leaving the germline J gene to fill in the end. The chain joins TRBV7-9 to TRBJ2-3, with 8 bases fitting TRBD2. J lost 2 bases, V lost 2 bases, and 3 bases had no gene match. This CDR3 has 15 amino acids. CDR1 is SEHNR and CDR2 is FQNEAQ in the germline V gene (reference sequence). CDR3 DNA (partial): TGTGCCAGCAGCTTATCTAGCGGGCTCACAGATACG. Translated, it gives CASSLSSGLTDT. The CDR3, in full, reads CASSLSSGLTDTQYF.

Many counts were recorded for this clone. CDR3 DNA, as far as it was read: TGCGCCAGCACCGAAGATGGGACAGGGAGGAATGAG. Its translation is CASTEDGTGRNE. The whole CDR3 sequence is CASTEDGTGRNEQFF. The rearrangement uses TRBV5-1 and TRBJ2-1; TRBD1 matches at 9 bases. The CDR3 end lies 3 residues beyond the end of the read and is filled in from the germline J gene. V shed 6 bases, J shed 7 bases, and the junction held 11 bases outside the gene matches. The CDR3 contains 15 residues. The V gene's germline CDR1 is SGHRS and CDR2 YFSETQ.

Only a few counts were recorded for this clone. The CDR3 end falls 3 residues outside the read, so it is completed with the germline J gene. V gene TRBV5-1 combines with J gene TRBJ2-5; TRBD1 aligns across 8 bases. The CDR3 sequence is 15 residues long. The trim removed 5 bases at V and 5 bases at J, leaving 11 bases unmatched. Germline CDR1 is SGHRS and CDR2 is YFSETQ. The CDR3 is CASRPGQGVRETQYF. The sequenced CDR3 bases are TGCGCCAGCAGACCCGGACAGGGCGTCCGGGAGACC.

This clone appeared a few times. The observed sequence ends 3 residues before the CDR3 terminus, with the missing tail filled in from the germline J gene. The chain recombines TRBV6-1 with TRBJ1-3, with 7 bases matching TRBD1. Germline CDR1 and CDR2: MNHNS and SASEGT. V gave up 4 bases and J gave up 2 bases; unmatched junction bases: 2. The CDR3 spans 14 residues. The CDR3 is CASSATGAGNTIYF. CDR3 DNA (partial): TGTGCCAGCAGTGCCACAGGGGCTGGAAACACC.

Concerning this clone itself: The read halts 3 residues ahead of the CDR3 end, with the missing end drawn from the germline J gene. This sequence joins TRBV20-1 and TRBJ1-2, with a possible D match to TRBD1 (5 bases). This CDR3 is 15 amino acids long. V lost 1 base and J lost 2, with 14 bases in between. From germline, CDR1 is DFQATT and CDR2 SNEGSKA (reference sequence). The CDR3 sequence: CSARGASGRNYGYTF. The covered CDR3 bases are TGCAGTGCTAGAGGTGCTTCAGGGCGAAACTATGGC.

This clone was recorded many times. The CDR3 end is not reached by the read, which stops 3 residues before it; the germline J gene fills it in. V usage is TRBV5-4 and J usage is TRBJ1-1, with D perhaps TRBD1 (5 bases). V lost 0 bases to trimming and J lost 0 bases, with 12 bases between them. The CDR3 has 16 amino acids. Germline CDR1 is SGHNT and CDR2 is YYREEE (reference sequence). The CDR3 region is CASSLEAGLMNTEAFF. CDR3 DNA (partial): TGTGCCAGCAGCTTGGAAGCAGGGCTAATGAACACTGAA. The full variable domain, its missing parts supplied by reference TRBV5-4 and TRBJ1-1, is ETGVTQSPTHLIKTRGQQVTLRCSSQSGHNTVSWYQQALGQGPQFIFQYYREEENGRGNFPPRFSGLQFPNYSSELNVNALELDDSALYLCASSLEAGLMNTEAFFGQGTRLTVV.

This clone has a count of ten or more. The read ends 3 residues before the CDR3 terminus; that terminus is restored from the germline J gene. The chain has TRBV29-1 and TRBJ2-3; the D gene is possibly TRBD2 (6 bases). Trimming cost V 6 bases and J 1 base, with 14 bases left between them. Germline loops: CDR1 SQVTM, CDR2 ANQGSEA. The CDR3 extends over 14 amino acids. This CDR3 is CSVSGASGTDTQYF. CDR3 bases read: TGCAGCGTATCCGGGGCTAGCGGCACAGATACG.

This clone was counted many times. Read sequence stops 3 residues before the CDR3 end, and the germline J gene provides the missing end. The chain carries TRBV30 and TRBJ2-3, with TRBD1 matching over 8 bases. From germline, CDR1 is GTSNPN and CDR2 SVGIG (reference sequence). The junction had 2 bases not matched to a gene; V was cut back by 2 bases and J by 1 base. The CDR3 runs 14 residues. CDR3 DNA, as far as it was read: TGTGCCTGGAGTTCGGGACAGGGCACAGATACG. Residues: CAWSSGQGTDT. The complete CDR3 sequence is CAWSSGQGTDTQYF.

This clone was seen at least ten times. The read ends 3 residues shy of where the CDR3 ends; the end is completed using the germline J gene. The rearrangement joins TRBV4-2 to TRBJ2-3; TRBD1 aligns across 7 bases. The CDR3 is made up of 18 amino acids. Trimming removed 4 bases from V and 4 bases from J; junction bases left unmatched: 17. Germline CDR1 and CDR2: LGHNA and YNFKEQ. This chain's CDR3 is CASSPKQGPLGSADTQYF. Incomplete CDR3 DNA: TGTGCCAGCAGCCCCAAACAGGGGCCCCTTGGGAGCGCAGATACG.

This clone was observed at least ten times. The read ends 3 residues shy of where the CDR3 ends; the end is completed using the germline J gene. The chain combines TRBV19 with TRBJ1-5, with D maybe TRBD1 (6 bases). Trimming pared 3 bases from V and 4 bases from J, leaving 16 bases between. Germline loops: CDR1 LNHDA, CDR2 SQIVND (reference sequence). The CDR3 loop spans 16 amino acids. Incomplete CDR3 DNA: TGTGCCAGTAGTATGGGGGGGACACCTTTTAATCAGCCC. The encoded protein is CASSMGGTPFNQP. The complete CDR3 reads CASSMGGTPFNQPQHF.

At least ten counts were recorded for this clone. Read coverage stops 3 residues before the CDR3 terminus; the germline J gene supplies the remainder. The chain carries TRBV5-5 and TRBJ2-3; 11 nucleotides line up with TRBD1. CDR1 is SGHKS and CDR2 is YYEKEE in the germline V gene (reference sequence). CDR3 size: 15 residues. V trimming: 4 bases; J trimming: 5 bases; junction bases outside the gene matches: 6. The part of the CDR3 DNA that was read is TGTGCCAGCAGCATCCCCGGGACAGGGGGAGATACG. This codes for CASSIPGTGGDT. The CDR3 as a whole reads CASSIPGTGGDTQYF.

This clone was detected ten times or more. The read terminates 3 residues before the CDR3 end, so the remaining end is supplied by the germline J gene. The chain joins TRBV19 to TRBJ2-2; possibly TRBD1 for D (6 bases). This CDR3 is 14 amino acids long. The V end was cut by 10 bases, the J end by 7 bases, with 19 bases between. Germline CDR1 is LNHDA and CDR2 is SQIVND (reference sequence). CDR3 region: CATPRTGQGGELFF. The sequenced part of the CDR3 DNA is TGTGCCACCCCTAGGACGGGACAAGGCGGGGAG.

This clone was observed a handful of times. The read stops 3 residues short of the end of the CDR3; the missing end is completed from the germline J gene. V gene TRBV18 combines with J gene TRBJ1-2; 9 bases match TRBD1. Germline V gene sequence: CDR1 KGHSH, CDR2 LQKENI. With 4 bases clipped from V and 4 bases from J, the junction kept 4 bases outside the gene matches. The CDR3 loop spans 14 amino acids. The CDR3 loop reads CASSLRTGVYGYTF. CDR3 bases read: TGTGCCAGCTCACTAAGGACAGGGGTCTATGGC.